What follows is one T cell receptor (beta chain) and its context. Its antigen is not identified. This specimen comes from a study of PD-1 blockade in classical Hodgkin lymphoma. Across the whole study: Intravenous infusions of nivolumab 3 mg/kg reached patients every 2 weeks.

Libraries were prepared by immunoSEQ multiplex PCR; TCRdb keeps only in-frame clonotypes and omits some of them. The data contain 75,000 to 95,000 clones, 75% to 85% of them singletons. Time point noted: cycle 4 day 1 (C4D1), after around six weeks of nivolumab. Every patient relapsed after autologous stem cell transplantation, and brentuximab vedotin exposure varied. Germline lookup yields CDR1 KGHSY and CDR2 FQNENV. J gave up 5 bases and V 1 base, and 6 bases lay outside the gene matches. The CDR3 runs to 15 residues. Findings and caveats of the study: When set against healthy donors, newly diagnosed patients were reported to show lower baseline TCR diversity. By cycle point C4D1, TCR diversity had risen significantly in CD4+ cells (but not CD8+ cells).

The rearrangement uses TRBV16 and TRBJ2-7; the match to TRBD1 covers 9 bases. The sequence derives from a human donor with classical Hodgkin lymphoma. The sample consisted of peripheral blood mononuclear cells (PBMCs), taken before the fourth cycle of nivolumab. The CDR3 reads CASSQYGQGRHEQYF. The CDR3, as DNA: TGTGCCAGCAGCCAATACGGACAGGGGCGCCACGAGCAGTACTTC.